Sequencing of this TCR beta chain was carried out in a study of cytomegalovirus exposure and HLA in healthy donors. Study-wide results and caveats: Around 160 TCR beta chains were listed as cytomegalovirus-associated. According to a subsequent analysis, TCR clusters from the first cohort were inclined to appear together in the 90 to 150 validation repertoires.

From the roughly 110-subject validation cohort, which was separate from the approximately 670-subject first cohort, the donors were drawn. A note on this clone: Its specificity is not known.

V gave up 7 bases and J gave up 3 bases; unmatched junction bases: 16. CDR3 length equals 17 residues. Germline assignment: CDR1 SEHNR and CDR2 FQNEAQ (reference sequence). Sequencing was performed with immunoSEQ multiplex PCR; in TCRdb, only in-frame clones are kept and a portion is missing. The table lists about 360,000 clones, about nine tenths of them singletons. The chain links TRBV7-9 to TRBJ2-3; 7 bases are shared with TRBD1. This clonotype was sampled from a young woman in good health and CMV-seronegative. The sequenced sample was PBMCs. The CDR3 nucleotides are TGTGCCAGCATCTCTATTAGGTGGGACAGCGAGACAGATACGCAGTATTTT. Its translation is CASISIRWDSETDTQYF.